The 5 T cell receptor beta chains given below trace back to one sample, sequenced in a study of blood T cell repertoires in COVID-19. Here immunoSEQ multiplex PCR was the method, and the copy in TCRdb shows in-frame clones only, minus some. The sample has about 190,000 clones, around 84% seen once. Material for sequencing was PBMCs or T cells enriched from blood (not recorded which). The receptors derive from a woman between 25 and 40 years old who had recovered from COVID-19.

This clone has only one observation. The chain combines TRBV20-1 with TRBJ1-4, with D possibly being TRBD1 (5 bases). V was trimmed by 3 bases and J by 4 bases, leaving 12 bases between them. Germline values: CDR1 DFQATT, CDR2 SNEGSKA (reference sequence). The CDR3 has 14 residues. The DNA for the CDR3 is TGCAGTGCTAGTTTTCAGGGAATTAATGAAAAACTGTTTTTT. Amino acid sequence: CSASFQGINEKLFF.

The chain employs TRBV29-1 and TRBJ2-7; 8 bases line up with TRBD1. V gave up 7 bases and J gave up 2 bases; unmatched junction bases: 10. The germline gives CDR1 SQVTM, CDR2 ANQGSEA. The CDR3 has 14 amino acids. The CDR3 nucleotides are TGCAGCGCCGAAAGGACAGGGATTCCCTACGAGCAGTACTTC. Its translation: CSAERTGIPYEQYF.

The V call is TRBV14, the J call TRBJ2-3, with D uncertain. Trimming removed 1 base at V and 6 bases at J, with 8 bases between. Germline V gene lookup returns CDR1 SGHDN and CDR2 FVKESK. This CDR3 is 13 amino acids long. In nucleotides, the CDR3 is TGTGCCAGCAGCCAAGGGTACTTTGATACGCAGTATTTT. Translation: CASSQGYFDTQYF.

The chain carries TRBV18 and TRBJ1-6, with D possibly TRBD1 on 6 matching bases. The CDR3 length is 16 residues. V was cut by 3 bases and J by 0 bases, with 9 bases left in between. CDR1 KGHSH and CDR2 LQKENI come from the germline V gene. CDR3 residues: CASSPGASSYNSPLHF. CDR3 DNA sequence: TGTGCCAGCTCACCGGGGGCGAGCTCCTATAATTCACCCCTCCACTTT. The variable domain in full, with the rest retrieved from reference TRBV18 and TRBJ1-6, is NAGVMQNPRHLVRRRGQEARLRCSPMKGHSHVYWYRQLPEEGLKFMVYLQKENIIDESGMPKERFSAEFPKEGPSILRIQQVVRGDSAAYFCASSPGASSYNSPLHFGNGTRLTVT.

The chain joins TRBV12-3 or TRBV12-4 to TRBJ1-1; a weak D match, TRBD1 (5 bases). CDR3 length: 12 residues. Trimming removed 6 bases from V and 3 bases from J, with 8 bases in between. CDR3 protein: CASSPRDTEAFF. CDR3 nucleotide sequence: TGTGCCAGCAGCCCCAGGGACACTGAAGCTTTCTTT.